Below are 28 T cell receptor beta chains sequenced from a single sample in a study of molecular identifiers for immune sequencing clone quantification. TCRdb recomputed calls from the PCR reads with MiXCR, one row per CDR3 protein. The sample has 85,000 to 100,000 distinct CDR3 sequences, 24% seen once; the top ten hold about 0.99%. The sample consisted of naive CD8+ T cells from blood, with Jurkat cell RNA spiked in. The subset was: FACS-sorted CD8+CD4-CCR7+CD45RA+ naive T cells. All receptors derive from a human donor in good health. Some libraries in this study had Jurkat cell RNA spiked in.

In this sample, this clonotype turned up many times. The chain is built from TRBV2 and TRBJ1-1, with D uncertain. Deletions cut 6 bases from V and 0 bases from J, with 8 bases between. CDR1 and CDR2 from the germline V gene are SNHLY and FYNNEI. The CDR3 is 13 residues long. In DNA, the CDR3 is TGTGCCAGCAGACTTACAATGAACACTGAAGCTTTCTTT. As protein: CASRLTMNTEAFF.

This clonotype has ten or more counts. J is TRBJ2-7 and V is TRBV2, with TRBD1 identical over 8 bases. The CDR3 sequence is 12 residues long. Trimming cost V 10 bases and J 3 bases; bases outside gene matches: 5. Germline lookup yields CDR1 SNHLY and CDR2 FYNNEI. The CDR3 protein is CATRTGYYEQYF. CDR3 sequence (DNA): TGTGCCACCAGGACAGGGTACTACGAGCAGTACTTC.

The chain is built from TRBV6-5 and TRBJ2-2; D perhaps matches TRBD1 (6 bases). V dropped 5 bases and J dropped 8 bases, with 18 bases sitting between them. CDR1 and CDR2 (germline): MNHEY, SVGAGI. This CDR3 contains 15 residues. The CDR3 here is CASSVDTGRRGELFF. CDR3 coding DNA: TGTGCCAGCAGTGTCGATACAGGGCGTCGGGGGGAGCTGTTTTTT.

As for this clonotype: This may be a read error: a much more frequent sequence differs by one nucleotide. This CDR3 is CASSSLGGQEPQYF. The CDR3, as DNA: TGTGCCAGCAGCTCTCTAGGGGGCCAAGAGCCCCAGTACTTC. This sequence joins TRBV7-9 and TRBJ2-5; 7 bases align to TRBD1. The V gene's germline CDR1 is SEHNR and CDR2 FQNEAQ (reference sequence). This CDR3 spans 14 amino acids.

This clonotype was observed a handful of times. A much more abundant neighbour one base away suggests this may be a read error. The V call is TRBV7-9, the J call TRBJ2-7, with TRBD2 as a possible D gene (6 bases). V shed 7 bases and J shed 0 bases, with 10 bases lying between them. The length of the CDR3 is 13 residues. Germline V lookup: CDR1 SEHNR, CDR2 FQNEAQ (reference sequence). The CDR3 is CASNPGVSYEQYF. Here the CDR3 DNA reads TGTGCCAGCAACCCGGGAGTCTCCTACGAGCAGTACTTC.

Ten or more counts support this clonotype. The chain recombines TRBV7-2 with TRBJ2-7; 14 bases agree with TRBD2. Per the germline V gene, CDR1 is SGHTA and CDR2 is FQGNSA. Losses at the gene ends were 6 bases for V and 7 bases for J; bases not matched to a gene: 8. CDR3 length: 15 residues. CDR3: CASSRLAGGPPEQYF. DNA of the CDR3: TGTGCCAGCAGTCGACTAGCGGGGGGGCCGCCTGAGCAGTACTTC.

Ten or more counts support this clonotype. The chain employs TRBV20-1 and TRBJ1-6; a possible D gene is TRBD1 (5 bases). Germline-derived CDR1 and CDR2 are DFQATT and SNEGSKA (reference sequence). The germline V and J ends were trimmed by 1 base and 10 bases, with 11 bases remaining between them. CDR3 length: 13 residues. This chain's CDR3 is CSARGQGESPLHF. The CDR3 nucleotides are TGCAGTGCTAGAGGTCAGGGCGAATCACCCCTCCACTTT.

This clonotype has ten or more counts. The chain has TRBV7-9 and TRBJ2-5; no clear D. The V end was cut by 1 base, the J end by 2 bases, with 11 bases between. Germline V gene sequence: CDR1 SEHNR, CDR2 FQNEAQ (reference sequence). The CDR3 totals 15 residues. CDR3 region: CASSLGRKTQETQYF. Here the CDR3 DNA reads TGTGCCAGCAGCTTAGGGAGAAAGACGCAAGAGACCCAGTACTTC. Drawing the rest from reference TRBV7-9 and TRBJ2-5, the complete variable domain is DTGVSQNPRHKITKRGQNVTFRCDPISEHNRLYWYRQTLGQGPEFLTYFQNEAQLEKSRLLSDRFSAERPKGSFSTLEIQRTEQGDSAMYLCASSLGRKTQETQYFGPGTRLLVL.

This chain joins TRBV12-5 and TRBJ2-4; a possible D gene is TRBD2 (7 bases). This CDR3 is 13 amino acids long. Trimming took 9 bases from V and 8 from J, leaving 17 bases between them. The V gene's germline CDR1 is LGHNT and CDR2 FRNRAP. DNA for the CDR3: TGTGCTAGCGAGGGGGAGGGGGGGTACATTCAGTACTTC. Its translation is CASEGEGGYIQYF.

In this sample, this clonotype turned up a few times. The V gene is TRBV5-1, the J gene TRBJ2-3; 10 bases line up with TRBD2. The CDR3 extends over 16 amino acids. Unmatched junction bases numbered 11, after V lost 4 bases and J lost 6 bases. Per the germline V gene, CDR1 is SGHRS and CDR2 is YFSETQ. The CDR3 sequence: CASSTGSAGGLDTQYF. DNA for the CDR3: TGCGCCAGCAGCACCGGGTCAGCGGGGGGGTTGGATACGCAGTATTTT.

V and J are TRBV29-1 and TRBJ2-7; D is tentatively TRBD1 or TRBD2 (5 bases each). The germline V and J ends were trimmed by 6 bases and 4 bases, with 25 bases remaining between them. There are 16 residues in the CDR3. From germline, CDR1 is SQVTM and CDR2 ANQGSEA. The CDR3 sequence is CSVWIDSGPLYYEQYF. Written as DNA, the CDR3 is TGCAGCGTGTGGATCGATTCGGGACCACTCTATTACGAGCAGTACTTC.

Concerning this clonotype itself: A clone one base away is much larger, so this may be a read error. DNA for the CDR3: TGTGCCGGCAGTTGGACAGTGAACACCGGGGAGCTGTTTTTT. It encodes CAGSWTVNTGELFF. V gene TRBV6-2 or TRBV6-3 combines with J gene TRBJ2-2, with D perhaps matching TRBD1 (6 bases). The germline CDR1 and CDR2 sequences are MNHEY and SVGEGT. The CDR3 has 14 amino acids.

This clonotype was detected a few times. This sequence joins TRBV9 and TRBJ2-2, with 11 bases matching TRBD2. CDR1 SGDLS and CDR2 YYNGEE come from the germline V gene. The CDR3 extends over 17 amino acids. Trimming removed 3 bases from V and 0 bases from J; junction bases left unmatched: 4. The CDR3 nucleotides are TGTGCCAGCAGCGACGGACTAGCGGGCGCGAACACCGGGGAGCTGTTTTTT. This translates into CASSDGLAGANTGELFF.

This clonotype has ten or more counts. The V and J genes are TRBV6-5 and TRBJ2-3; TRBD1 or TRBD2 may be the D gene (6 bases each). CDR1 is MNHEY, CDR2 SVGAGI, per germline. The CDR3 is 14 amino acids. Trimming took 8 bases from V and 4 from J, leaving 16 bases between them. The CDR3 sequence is CASGGWQGPDTQYF. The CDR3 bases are TGTGCCAGCGGAGGGTGGCAGGGGCCAGATACGCAGTATTTT.

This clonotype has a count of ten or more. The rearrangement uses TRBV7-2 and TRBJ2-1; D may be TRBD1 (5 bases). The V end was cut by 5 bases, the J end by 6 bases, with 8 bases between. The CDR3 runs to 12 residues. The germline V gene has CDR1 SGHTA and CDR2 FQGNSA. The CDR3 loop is CASSQQGNEQFF. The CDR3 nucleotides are TGTGCCAGCAGCCAGCAGGGCAATGAGCAGTTCTTC.

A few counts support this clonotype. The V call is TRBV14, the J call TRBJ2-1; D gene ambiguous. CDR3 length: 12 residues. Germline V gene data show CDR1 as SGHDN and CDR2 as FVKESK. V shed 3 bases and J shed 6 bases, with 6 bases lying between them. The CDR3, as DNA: TGTGCCAGCAGCCAGGGATTCAATGAGCAGTTCTTC. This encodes CASSQGFNEQFF.

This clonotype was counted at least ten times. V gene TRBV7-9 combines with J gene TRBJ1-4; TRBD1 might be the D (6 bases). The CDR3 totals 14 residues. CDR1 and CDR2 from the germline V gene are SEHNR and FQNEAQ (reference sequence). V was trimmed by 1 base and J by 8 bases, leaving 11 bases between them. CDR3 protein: CASSLVGAGEKLFF. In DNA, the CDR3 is TGTGCCAGCAGCTTAGTGGGGGCAGGAGAAAAACTGTTTTTT. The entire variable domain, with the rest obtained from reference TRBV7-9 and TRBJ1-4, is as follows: DTGVSQNPRHKITKRGQNVTFRCDPISEHNRLYWYRQTLGQGPEFLTYFQNEAQLEKSRLLSDRFSAERPKGSFSTLEIQRTEQGDSAMYLCASSLVGAGEKLFFGSGTQLSVL.

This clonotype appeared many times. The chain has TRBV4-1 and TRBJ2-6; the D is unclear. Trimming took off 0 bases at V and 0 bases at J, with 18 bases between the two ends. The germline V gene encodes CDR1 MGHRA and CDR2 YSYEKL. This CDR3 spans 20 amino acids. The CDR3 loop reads CASSQEGIFLESSGANVLTF. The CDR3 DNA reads TGCGCCAGCAGCCAAGAGGGCATCTTTCTAGAGAGCTCTGGGGCCAACGTCCTGACTTTC.

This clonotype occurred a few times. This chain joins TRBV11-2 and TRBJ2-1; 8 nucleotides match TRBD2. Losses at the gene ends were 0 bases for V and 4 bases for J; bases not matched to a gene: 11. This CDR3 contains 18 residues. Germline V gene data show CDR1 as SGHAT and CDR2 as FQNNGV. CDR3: CASSLEGFAGGGYNEQFF. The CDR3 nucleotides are TGTGCCAGCAGCTTAGAAGGATTTGCGGGAGGTGGGTACAATGAGCAGTTCTTC. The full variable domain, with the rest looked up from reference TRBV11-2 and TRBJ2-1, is EAGVAQSPRYKIIEKRQSVAFWCNPISGHATLYWYQQILGQGPKLLIQFQNNGVVDDSQLPKDRFSAERLKGVDSTLKIQPAKLEDSAVYLCASSLEGFAGGGYNEQFFGPGTRLTVL.

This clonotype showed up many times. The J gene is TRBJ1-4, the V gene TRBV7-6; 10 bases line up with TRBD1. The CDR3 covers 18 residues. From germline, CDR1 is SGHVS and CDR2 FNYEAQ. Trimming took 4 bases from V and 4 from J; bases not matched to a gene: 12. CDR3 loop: CASSSYPGQGKYNEKLFF. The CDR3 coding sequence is TGTGCCAGCAGCTCCTATCCGGGACAGGGGAAATATAATGAAAAACTGTTTTTT.

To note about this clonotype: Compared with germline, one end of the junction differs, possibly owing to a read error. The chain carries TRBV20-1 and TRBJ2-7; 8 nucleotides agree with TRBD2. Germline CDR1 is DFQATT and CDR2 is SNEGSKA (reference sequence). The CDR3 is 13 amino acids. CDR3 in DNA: TGCGGTGCTAGAGCTAGCGGGCTCTACGAGCAGTACTTC. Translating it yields CGARASGLYEQYF.

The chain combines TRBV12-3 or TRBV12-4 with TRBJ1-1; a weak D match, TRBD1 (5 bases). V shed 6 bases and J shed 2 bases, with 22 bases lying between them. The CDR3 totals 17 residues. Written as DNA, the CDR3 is TGTGCCAGCAGCCCGCAAAAAGGGGAGGGAATAAACACTGAAGCTTTCTTT. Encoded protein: CASSPQKGEGINTEAFF.

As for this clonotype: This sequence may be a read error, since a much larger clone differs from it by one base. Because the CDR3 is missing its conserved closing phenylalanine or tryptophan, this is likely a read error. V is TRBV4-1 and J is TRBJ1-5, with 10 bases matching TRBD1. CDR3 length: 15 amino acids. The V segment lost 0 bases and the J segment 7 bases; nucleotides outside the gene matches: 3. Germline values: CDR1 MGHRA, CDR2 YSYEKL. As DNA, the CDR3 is TGCGCCAGCAGCCAAGAGGGACAGGGGACACAGCCCCAGCATGTT. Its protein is CASSQEGQGTQPQHV.

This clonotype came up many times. Here the CDR3 DNA reads TGTGCCAGCAGCGAGGCAGGGTATCGGGGAGAGACCCAGTACTTC. This encodes CASSEAGYRGETQYF. The rearrangement joins TRBV6-5 to TRBJ2-5, with D perhaps matching TRBD1 or TRBD2 (5 bases each). The germline V gene has CDR1 MNHEY and CDR2 SVGAGI. This CDR3 has 15 residues. The ends were cut back, 6 bases at V and 4 bases at J, with 18 bases in the middle.

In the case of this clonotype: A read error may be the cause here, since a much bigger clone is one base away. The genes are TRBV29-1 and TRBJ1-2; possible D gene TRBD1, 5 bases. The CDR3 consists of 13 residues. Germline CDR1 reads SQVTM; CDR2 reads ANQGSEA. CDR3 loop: CGVGDSPNYGYTF. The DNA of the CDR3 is TGCGGCGTTGGTGACAGCCCTAACTATGGCTACACCTTC.

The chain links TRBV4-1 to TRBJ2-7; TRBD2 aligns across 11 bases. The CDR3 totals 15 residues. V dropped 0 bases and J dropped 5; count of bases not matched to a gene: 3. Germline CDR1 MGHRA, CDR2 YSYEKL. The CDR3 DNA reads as TGCGCCAGCAGCCAAGATCCGACTAGCGGGGACGAGCAGTACTTC. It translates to CASSQDPTSGDEQYF.

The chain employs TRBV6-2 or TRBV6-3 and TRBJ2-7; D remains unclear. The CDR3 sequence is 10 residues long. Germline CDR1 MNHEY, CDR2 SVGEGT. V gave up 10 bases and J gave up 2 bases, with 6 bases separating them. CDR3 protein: CATATYEQYF. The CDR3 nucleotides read TGTGCCACCGCAACCTACGAGCAGTACTTC.

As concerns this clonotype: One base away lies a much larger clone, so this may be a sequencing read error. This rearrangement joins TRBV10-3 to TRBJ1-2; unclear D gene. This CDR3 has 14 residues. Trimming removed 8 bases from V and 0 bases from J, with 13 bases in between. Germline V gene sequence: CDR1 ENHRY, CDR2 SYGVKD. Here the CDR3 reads CAICSTLANYGYTF. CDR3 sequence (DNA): TGTGCCATCTGTTCTACGTTAGCTAACTATGGCTACACCTTC.